The 20 T cell receptor beta chains in this list originate from one sample, sequenced in a study of CD8 T cells in ankylosing spondylitis. These TCRs are of unknown antigen specificity. TCRdb independently ran MiXCR on the 5' RACE reads; one entry per CDR3 protein. The repertoire holds under 850,000 distinct CDR3 sequences, with around a fifth as singletons. General study findings and limits: A TCR beta motif of 8 or 9 highly homologous variants appeared characteristic of ankylosing spondylitis blood.

Sequences were obtained from blood, either unsorted or a sorted T cell fraction (not recorded which). The source of these receptors is a male donor with ankylosing spondylitis.

This chain links TRBV29-1 with TRBJ2-1; TRBD1 might be the D (6 bases). Trimming left V 7 bases short and J 4 bases short, with 11 bases between. The CDR3 length is 12 residues. Germline CDR1 reads SQVTM; CDR2 reads ANQGSEA. CDR3: CSGLTGYNEQFF. The CDR3 DNA sequence: TGCAGCGGTTTGACAGGATACAATGAGCAGTTCTTC.

The chain has TRBV20-1 and TRBJ1-1; D not resolved. V was shortened by 1 base and J by 5 bases, with 8 bases between the two germline ends. Germline values: CDR1 DFQATT, CDR2 SNEGSKA (reference sequence). This CDR3 has 12 residues. The chain's CDR3 is CSARGSSTEAFF. The CDR3 DNA sequence: TGCAGTGCTAGAGGGTCGTCGACTGAAGCTTTCTTT.

V is TRBV28 and J is TRBJ2-5; no definite D call. CDR3 size: 12 residues. V shed 3 bases and J shed 5 bases, with 7 bases lying between them. Per germline, CDR1 MDHEN and CDR2 SYDVKM. CDR3 loop: CASSFGRETQYF. In nucleotides, the CDR3 is TGTGCCAGCAGTTTCGGTCGGGAGACCCAGTACTTC.

This clonotype was found a few times. The chain joins TRBV20-1 to TRBJ2-6; weak D call: TRBD1 (6 bases). The V end was cut by 5 bases, the J end by 2 bases, with 10 bases between. The germline V gene encodes CDR1 DFQATT and CDR2 SNEGSKA (reference sequence). This CDR3 spans 14 amino acids. CDR3 DNA: TGCAGTGCTCTAGGGGGTACTGGGGCCAACGTCCTGACTTTC. Its protein is CSALGGTGANVLTF.

The sample holds a few counts of this clonotype. This chain connects TRBV20-1 to TRBJ1-6; the match to TRBD1 covers 7 bases. Germline values: CDR1 DFQATT, CDR2 SNEGSKA (reference sequence). J lost 12 bases, V lost 5 bases, and 7 bases had no gene match. The CDR3 totals 12 residues. DNA for the CDR3: TGCAGTGCTCGGGCCGCAGGGGGACCCCTCCACTTT. It is translated as CSARAAGGPLHF.

The chain has TRBV4-1 and TRBJ2-4; D may be TRBD1 or TRBD2 (5 bases each). V was cut by 0 bases and J by 3 bases, with 9 bases left in between. This CDR3 has 15 residues. Germline loops: CDR1 MGHRA, CDR2 YSYEKL. The chain's CDR3 is CASSQDVGDKNIQYF. The CDR3 DNA reads TGCGCCAGCAGCCAAGATGTGGGGGACAAAAACATTCAGTACTTC.

V gene TRBV28 combines with J gene TRBJ1-1; TRBD1 aligns across 9 bases. CDR3 length equals 15 residues. Losses at the gene ends were 8 bases for V and 3 bases for J; bases not matched to a gene: 10. Germline-derived CDR1 and CDR2 are MDHEN and SYDVKM. CDR3 coding DNA: TGTGCCAGCGCAACAGGGGGCGCATTCGACACTGAAGCTTTCTTT. It is translated as CASATGGAFDTEAFF.

This chain uses TRBV7-2 with TRBJ1-2, with 9 bases identical to TRBD1. With 5 bases clipped from V and 7 bases from J, the junction kept 11 bases outside the gene matches. The germline gives CDR1 SGHTA, CDR2 FQGNSA. CDR3 length: 15 residues. The DNA of the CDR3 is TGTGCCAGCAGCCCCGGGACAGGGTTTAACGGTGGCTACACCTTC. Translation gives CASSPGTGFNGGYTF.

V and J are TRBV6-5 and TRBJ2-2; D might be TRBD1 (6 bases). The CDR3 consists of 15 residues. Trimming cost V 4 bases and J 3 bases, with 12 bases left between them. The germline CDR1 and CDR2 sequences are MNHEY and SVGAGI. The CDR3 protein is CASSSDRIYTGELFF. The CDR3 DNA reads TGTGCCAGCAGTTCGGACAGAATTTACACCGGGGAGCTGTTTTTT.

CDR3 residues: CASARGERNTQYF. The CDR3 DNA sequence: TGTGCCTCCGCGCGAGGGGAGAGAAATACGCAGTATTTT. This chain uses TRBV30 with TRBJ2-3; D possibly uses TRBD1 or TRBD2 (5 bases each). This CDR3 spans 13 amino acids. In germline, CDR1 is GTSNPN, CDR2 SVGIG (reference sequence). V lost 7 bases to trimming and J lost 7 bases, with 18 bases between them.

This clonotype was counted a few times. The J gene is TRBJ2-3, the V gene TRBV24-1, with D perhaps matching TRBD1 (6 bases). The CDR3 has 15 residues. V was shortened by 3 bases and J by 4 bases, with 13 bases between the two germline ends. The germline V gene has CDR1 KGHDR and CDR2 SFDVKD. The CDR3 spells CATSDPRQAADTQYF. CDR3 in DNA: TGTGCCACCAGTGATCCCCGACAGGCTGCAGATACGCAGTATTTT.

This chain links TRBV9 with TRBJ2-3; 8 nucleotides line up with TRBD2. Germline CDR1 and CDR2: SGDLS and YYNGEE. There are 15 residues in the CDR3. The V gene end was trimmed by 0 bases and the J gene end by 6 bases; junction bases not matched to a gene: 6. The CDR3 DNA follows: TGTGCCAGCAGCGTAGACGGGGGGGGGCCCGATACGCAGTATTTT. Its translation: CASSVDGGGPDTQYF.

This chain joins TRBV6-1 and TRBJ2-3; unclear D gene. The germline V gene encodes CDR1 MNHNS and CDR2 SASEGT. Trimming cost V 6 bases and J 0 bases, with 16 bases left between them. The CDR3 is 16 residues long. The CDR3 nucleotides are TGTGCCAGCAGCCGAAGCGACACTTCTAGCACAGATACGCAGTATTTT. It is translated as CASSRSDTSSTDTQYF.

The chain carries TRBV12-3 or TRBV12-4 and TRBJ1-5; D is ambiguous. The V and J ends lost 6 bases and 0 bases respectively, with 15 bases between them. This CDR3 spans 16 amino acids. CDR3 in amino acids: CASSPDGPHSNQPQHF. The CDR3 nucleotides are TGTGCCAGCAGCCCGGACGGCCCTCATAGCAATCAGCCCCAGCATTTT.

This clonotype was picked up a small number of times. The chain carries TRBV25-1 and TRBJ2-7; 7 bases map to TRBD2. This CDR3 spans 15 amino acids. The ends lost 4 bases at V and 5 bases at J; junction bases unmatched: 11. In germline, CDR1 is MGHDK, CDR2 SYGVNS. The CDR3 nucleotides read TGTGCCAGCAGTGGGACTAGACGGGCTACGAACGAGCAGTACTTC. Translated: CASSGTRRATNEQYF.

The chain links TRBV4-2 to TRBJ2-3; 11 nucleotides line up with TRBD2. Germline V lookup: CDR1 LGHNA, CDR2 YNFKEQ. This CDR3 contains 16 residues. V shed 1 base, J shed 5 bases, and the junction held 5 bases outside the gene matches. The DNA of the CDR3 is TGTGCCAGCAGCCAAGGGGTAGCGGGGGGGCTAGATACGCAGTATTTT. It encodes CASSQGVAGGLDTQYF.

This clonotype was observed at least ten times. The V gene is TRBV29-1, the J gene TRBJ2-1; the D is unclear. Germline CDR1 is SQVTM and CDR2 is ANQGSEA. The CDR3 runs 12 residues. With 7 bases removed from V and 7 bases from J, the gap between germline ends came to 14 bases. The CDR3, as DNA: TGCAGCGCCAAGCCAGTAAGGAATGAGCAGTTCTTC. It encodes CSAKPVRNEQFF.

This clonotype was counted many times. This rearrangement joins TRBV20-1 to TRBJ2-1; D gene ambiguous. In germline, CDR1 is DFQATT, CDR2 SNEGSKA (reference sequence). V shed 0 bases and J shed 3 bases, with 6 bases lying between them. The CDR3 sequence is 13 residues long. CDR3 DNA: TGCAGTGCTAGAGATCTTGACTACAATGAGCAGTTCTTC. This codes for CSARDLDYNEQFF.

This clonotype was recorded a few times. The genes are TRBV29-1 and TRBJ2-7; a possible D gene is TRBD1 (6 bases). The CDR3 consists of 15 residues. CDR1 is SQVTM and CDR2 is ANQGSEA in the germline V gene. V was shortened by 3 bases and J by 1 base, with 16 bases between the two germline ends. The CDR3 region is CSVDNPDSESYEQYF. The CDR3 DNA follows: TGCAGCGTTGATAATCCGGACAGCGAGTCCTACGAGCAGTACTTC.

The J gene is TRBJ1-1, the V gene TRBV11-2; a possible D gene is TRBD1 (6 bases). Germline CDR1 and CDR2: SGHAT and FQNNGV. The ends were cut back, 5 bases at V and 6 bases at J, with 19 bases in the middle. The CDR3 is 15 amino acids. The CDR3 is CASSTIYRAYAEAFF. CDR3 sequence (DNA): TGTGCCAGCAGCACCATCTACAGGGCCTACGCTGAAGCTTTCTTT.